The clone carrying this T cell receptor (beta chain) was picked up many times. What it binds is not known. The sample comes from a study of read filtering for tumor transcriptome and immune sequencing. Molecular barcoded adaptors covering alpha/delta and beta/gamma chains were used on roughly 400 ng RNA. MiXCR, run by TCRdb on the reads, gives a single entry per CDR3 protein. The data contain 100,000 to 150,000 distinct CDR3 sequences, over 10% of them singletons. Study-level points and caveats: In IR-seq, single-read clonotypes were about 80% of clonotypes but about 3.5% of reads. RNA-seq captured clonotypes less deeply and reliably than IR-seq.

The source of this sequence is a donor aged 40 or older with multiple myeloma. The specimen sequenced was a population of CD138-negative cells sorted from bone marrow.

CDR3 in DNA: TGTGCCAGCAGCTCCATAGATTCTGGACTAGCGGGAGTCTCCTACGAGCAGTACTTC. Encoded protein: CASSSIDSGLAGVSYEQYF. This rearrangement joins TRBV7-9 to TRBJ2-7, with 13 bases matching TRBD2. Per the germline V gene, CDR1 is SEHNR and CDR2 is FQNEAQ (reference sequence). J lost 0 bases, V lost 4 bases, and 12 bases had no gene match. The CDR3 runs 19 residues.